This record concerns one TCR beta chain sequence. CDR1 is SNHLY and CDR2 is FYNNEI in the germline V gene. Trimming at V came to 3 bases and at J to 2 bases, leaving 2 bases not matched to a gene. This CDR3 is built from 15 residues. These data come from a study of shared clonotypes between healthy human individuals. TCRdb keeps only in-frame clones here, not all; method: immunoSEQ multiplex PCR. This table has fewer than 2.5 million clones, 93% appearing once. This sequence joins TRBV2 and TRBJ2-1, with 9 bases fitting TRBD2. The receptor was derived from a man younger than 30 in good health. Some clones in this sample may be carry-over from other donors' samples. Sequenced material: naive CD4+ T cells from PBMCs. The subset is: CD45RA+ positively selected. CDR3 loop: CASSDGLATYNEQFF. Here the CDR3 DNA reads TGTGCCAGCAGTGACGGACTAGCGACCTACAATGAGCAGTTCTTC.